The 24 T cell receptor beta chains presented below share a single source sample, sequenced in a study of response to subunit inactivated influenza vaccine. TCRdb reprocessed the RT-PCR reads via MiXCR and lists one record per CDR3 protein. The sample lists just under 250,000 distinct CDR3 sequences; 12% were seen once. The sequences come from non-naive T cells sorted from PBMCs, collected 14 to 15 days before vaccination. These receptor sequences come from a man aged 50 to 60 who received an inactivated influenza vaccine.

The chain is built from TRBV10-3 and TRBJ2-7; the D gene is possibly TRBD2 (5 bases). The CDR3 contains 15 residues. The germline V gene encodes CDR1 ENHRY and CDR2 SYGVKD. The germline V and J ends were trimmed by 2 bases and 6 bases, with 17 bases remaining between them. CDR3 residues: CAISEDYLYDSEQYF. The CDR3, as DNA: TGTGCCATCAGTGAGGACTATCTCTACGACTCCGAGCAGTACTTC.

The CDR3 DNA sequence: TGTGCCACCAGCAGCCCTGTGGGGGCCGCTGGGCTTGATACGCAGTATTTT. Its protein product is CATSSPVGAAGLDTQYF. The chain combines TRBV15 with TRBJ2-3; TRBD1 might be the D (6 bases). The CDR3 sequence is 17 residues long. Germline CDR1 is LNHNV and CDR2 is YYDKDF (reference sequence). V dropped 3 bases and J dropped 6 bases, with 22 bases sitting between them.

This clonotype was seen many times. The chain employs TRBV15 and TRBJ1-1, with TRBD1 matching 7 bases. The germline gives CDR1 LNHNV, CDR2 YYDKDF (reference sequence). This CDR3 has 12 residues. V trimming: 5 bases; J trimming: 7 bases; junction bases outside the gene matches: 4. CDR3 nucleotides: TGTGCCACCAGCTCCACAGGGGTTGAAGCTTTCTTT. Amino acids: CATSSTGVEAFF.

This clonotype was picked up a small number of times. The rearrangement joins TRBV6-1 to TRBJ2-7; the match to TRBD1 covers 7 bases. This CDR3 comprises 15 residues. CDR1 MNHNS and CDR2 SASEGT come from the germline V gene. J was trimmed by 2 bases and V by 6 bases; bases with no gene match: 10. Written as DNA, the CDR3 is TGTGCCAGCAGACCAGGACAGGCCTCTCCCTACGAGCAGTACTTC. Its protein product is CASRPGQASPYEQYF.

The V call is TRBV10-3, the J call TRBJ2-4, with D tentatively TRBD1 (6 bases). Germline CDR1 ENHRY, CDR2 SYGVKD. The length of the CDR3 is 12 residues. Trimming pared 11 bases from V and 5 bases from J, leaving 13 bases between. This CDR3 reads CAVKGQENIQYF. In DNA, the CDR3 is TGTGCCGTTAAGGGACAAGAAAACATTCAGTACTTC.

The chain uses TRBV7-2 and TRBJ2-5; tentative D call: TRBD2 (6 bases). The germline gives CDR1 SGHTA, CDR2 FQGNSA. V lost 5 bases, J lost 4 bases, and 14 bases lay in between. This CDR3 is built from 14 residues. CDR3: CASSRERFGETQYF. For the CDR3, the DNA is TGTGCCAGCAGCCGGGAGCGTTTCGGAGAGACCCAGTACTTC.

This clonotype has a count of ten or more. The chain recombines TRBV7-2 with TRBJ2-7; 8 nucleotides match TRBD2. CDR3 length equals 13 residues. After removal of 3 bases from V and 3 bases from J, the junction contained 1 base not matched to a gene. Germline assignment: CDR1 SGHTA and CDR2 FQGNSA. The CDR3: CASSFTSGYEQYF. The CDR3 coding sequence is TGTGCCAGCAGCTTTACTAGCGGCTACGAGCAGTACTTC.

At least ten counts were recorded for this clonotype. The chain recombines TRBV29-1 with TRBJ2-1; 7 bases match TRBD1. This CDR3 has 15 amino acids. V lost 7 bases and J lost 3; bases outside the gene matches: 12. Germline V CDR1 and CDR2: SQVTM, ANQGSEA. CDR3 amino acids: CSAEGGQANYNEQFF. The CDR3 nucleotides read TGCAGCGCTGAGGGTGGACAGGCGAACTACAATGAGCAGTTCTTC.

This clonotype was seen ten or more times. The V call is TRBV6-2 or TRBV6-3, the J call TRBJ1-1; D gene unclear. CDR1 MNHEY and CDR2 SVGEGT come from the germline V gene. The CDR3 loop spans 15 amino acids. The germline V and J ends were trimmed by 2 bases and 1 base, with 11 bases remaining between them. The CDR3 loop is CASSYPGLSNTEAFF. The CDR3 nucleotides read TGTGCCAGCAGTTACCCCGGACTCTCGAACACTGAAGCTTTCTTT.

This clonotype was detected a few times. The genes are TRBV28 and TRBJ2-1; no definite D call. Germline V gives CDR1 MDHEN, CDR2 SYDVKM. The V and J ends lost 3 bases and 5 bases respectively, with 5 bases between them. CDR3 length equals 12 residues. The CDR3 is CASSLPNNEQFF. CDR3 in DNA: TGTGCCAGCAGTTTGCCCAACAATGAGCAGTTCTTC.

This chain uses TRBV19 with TRBJ2-7; D possibly corresponds to TRBD1 (6 bases). Germline lookup yields CDR1 LNHDA and CDR2 SQIVND (reference sequence). V lost 8 bases to trimming and J lost 2 bases, with 16 bases between them. The CDR3 runs 14 residues. This CDR3 reads CASHPGTTPYEQYF. The CDR3 DNA sequence: TGTGCCAGTCACCCCGGGACAACCCCCTACGAGCAGTACTTC.

V usage is TRBV6-4 and J usage is TRBJ2-1; D may be TRBD2 (6 bases). Trimming took off 4 bases at V and 9 bases at J, with 13 bases between the two ends. CDR1 MRHNA and CDR2 SNTAGT come from the germline V gene. The CDR3 has 13 residues. CDR3 sequence (DNA): TGTGCCAGCAGTGTATCTAGCGCAGCTGAGCAGTTCTTC. Its protein product is CASSVSSAAEQFF.

This clonotype was counted only a few times. CDR3 amino acids: CASNSRGGWDEQFF. In DNA, the CDR3 is TGTGCCAGCAATTCTCGGGGGGGATGGGATGAGCAGTTCTTC. V is TRBV6-2 or TRBV6-3 and J is TRBJ2-1; 8 bases line up with TRBD2. CDR1 and CDR2 from the germline V gene are MNHEY and SVGEGT. The CDR3 sequence is 14 residues long. The V gene end was trimmed by 7 bases and the J gene end by 8 bases; junction bases not matched to a gene: 10.

The chain combines TRBV20-1 with TRBJ1-4; 8 bases match TRBD1. The trim removed 6 bases at V and 8 bases at J, leaving 14 bases unmatched. The CDR3 spans 15 residues. In germline, CDR1 is DFQATT, CDR2 SNEGSKA (reference sequence). Written as DNA, the CDR3 is TGCAGTGCGATTGCTAGTCCCTGGACAGGGGAAAAACTGTTTTTT. Encoded protein: CSAIASPWTGEKLFF.

There are many counts of this clonotype. The chain is built from TRBV5-1 and TRBJ1-1; the match to TRBD1 covers 7 bases. Germline-derived CDR1 and CDR2 are SGHRS and YFSETQ. This CDR3 comprises 14 residues. The V segment lost 4 bases and the J segment 4 bases; nucleotides outside the gene matches: 7. The CDR3, as DNA: TGCGCCAGCAGCACCGGGACAGTTCTCACTGAAGCTTTCTTT. It encodes CASSTGTVLTEAFF.

This clonotype was detected ten times or more. This chain links TRBV18 with TRBJ2-5, with D possibly being TRBD2 (5 bases). V lost 2 bases and J lost 1, with 8 bases in between. This CDR3 comprises 14 residues. Germline lookup yields CDR1 KGHSH and CDR2 LQKENI. DNA for the CDR3: TGTGCCAGCTCACCAAGGAGGTTCCAAGAGACCCAGTACTTC. Translation: CASSPRRFQETQYF.

The genes are TRBV18 and TRBJ2-7; D may be TRBD1 (6 bases). Deletions cut 3 bases from V and 3 bases from J, with 27 bases between. Looked up from germline, CDR1 is KGHSH and CDR2 is LQKENI. This CDR3 is built from 19 residues. Here the CDR3 DNA reads TGTGCCAGCTCACCCGCTCTTACGGCGGCCAGGGGATTGGACTACGAGCAGTACTTC. Translated: CASSPALTAARGLDYEQYF.

Concerning this clonotype itself: The junction departs from the called germline gene at one end, perhaps through a read error. This chain joins TRBV6-2 or TRBV6-3 and TRBJ2-7, with 13 bases aligning to TRBD2. In germline, CDR1 is MNHEY, CDR2 SVGEGT. This CDR3 contains 12 residues. The CDR3 nucleotides read TGTGCCAGCAGCACACTAGCGGGAGGGCCACACTTC. Its protein is CASSTLAGGPHF.

This clonotype showed up just a few times. The chain is built from TRBV27 and TRBJ2-3; 8 nucleotides agree with TRBD2. Trimming took 4 bases from V and 1 from J; bases not matched to a gene: 4. The CDR3 runs to 15 residues. The germline V gene has CDR1 MNHEY and CDR2 SMNVEV (reference sequence). CDR3 sequence (DNA): TGTGCCAGCAGTTCACTAGCGGTGGGCACAGATACGCAGTATTTT. It translates to CASSSLAVGTDTQYF.

The rearrangement links TRBV7-9 to TRBJ2-2; D might be TRBD1 (6 bases). Germline V gives CDR1 SEHNR, CDR2 FQNEAQ (reference sequence). Deletions cut 6 bases from V and 7 bases from J, with 15 bases between. CDR3 size: 14 residues. This chain's CDR3 is CASSLAGVGGELFF. The CDR3 DNA reads as TGTGCCAGCAGTCTTGCAGGGGTCGGCGGGGAGCTGTTTTTT. The variable domain in full, with the rest retrieved from reference TRBV7-9 and TRBJ2-2, is DTGVSQNPRHKITKRGQNVTFRCDPISEHNRLYWYRQTLGQGPEFLTYFQNEAQLEKSRLLSDRFSAERPKGSFSTLEIQRTEQGDSAMYLCASSLAGVGGELFFGEGSRLTVL.

This clonotype was seen more than once but under ten times. This sequence joins TRBV20-1 and TRBJ2-7, with D unresolved. Germline-derived CDR1 and CDR2 are DFQATT and SNEGSKA (reference sequence). The CDR3 runs 11 residues. V dropped 0 bases and J dropped 7 bases, with 7 bases sitting between them. The CDR3 DNA reads TGCAGTGCTAGAGATATACCGGAGCAGTACTTC. It specifies CSARDIPEQYF.

This clonotype was seen more than once but under ten times. The chain combines TRBV4-3 with TRBJ2-1; the match to TRBD1 covers 7 bases. Trimming removed 1 base from V and 0 bases from J; junction bases left unmatched: 6. Germline CDR1 LGHNA, CDR2 YSLEER. The CDR3 spans 17 residues. Here the CDR3 reads CASSQGTGVGSYNEQFF. CDR3 nucleotide sequence: TGCGCCAGCAGCCAAGGGACAGGAGTCGGCTCCTACAATGAGCAGTTCTTC.

This clonotype was detected only a few times. The rearrangement uses TRBV7-8 and TRBJ1-1, with a tentative D call TRBD1 (5 bases). Germline CDR1 reads SGHVS; CDR2 reads FQNEAQ. The CDR3 consists of 15 residues. The germline V and J ends were trimmed by 5 bases and 2 bases, with 15 bases remaining between them. The CDR3 DNA reads TGTGCCAGCAGCCCGCCGGGACCTAGCAACACTGAAGCTTTCTTT. Translating it yields CASSPPGPSNTEAFF.

The V and J genes are TRBV5-1 and TRBJ2-2; the match to TRBD2 covers 7 bases. From germline, CDR1 is SGHRS and CDR2 YFSETQ. Trimming at V came to 3 bases and at J to 1 base, leaving 6 bases not matched to a gene. The CDR3 spans 16 residues. CDR3 sequence: CASSSRGGRNTGELFF. The DNA of the CDR3 is TGCGCCAGCAGCTCCCGGGGCGGGAGGAACACCGGGGAGCTGTTTTTT.